This T cell receptor beta chain was recorded in a study of T cells after yellow fever vaccination (dated by TCRdb to between 2018 and 2021). A note on the overall study: Libraries from fractions with low cell numbers were prepared with the SMART-Seq v4 Ultra Low Input RNA kit. Two healthy male donors made up the cohort, one aged 18 to 30 years and the other aged 30 to 40 years. Blood samples were taken at several timepoints before and after primary and secondary immunization, and bulk PBMC replicates and cell subsets were isolated. To follow T-cell clones before and after both primary and booster YFV17D yellow fever vaccination, bulk TCR alpha and beta repertoires underwent longitudinal sequencing. Broader findings and caveats from the paper: FACS-sorted repertoires could contain abundant contaminating clonotypes from the bulk population, so computational filtering was required. Compared with the primary T-cell response, the secondary T-cell response was weaker but faster, peaking on day 5 rather than day 15. Most clones expanded after primary vaccination (about 95% of CD4 and 80% to 90% of CD8) were re-detected after the booster, suggesting that broad memory maintenance occurred. A small fraction of clonotypes appeared in both the CD4 and CD8 compartments, likely as a result of convergent recombination. Because the study included only two donors, the extent to which the findings can be generalized is limited.

The meaning of the sample's treatment or condition label: live attenuated yellow fever vaccine strain. A standard Ficoll-Paque protocol was used to isolate PBMCs from peripheral blood. CD4 and CD8 T-cell fractions were isolated with Dynabeads CD4 and CD8 positive selection kits. TriZol was used to extract RNA from bulk PBMCs, CD4 and CD8 fractions, and dextramer-positive and dextramer-negative fractions. TCR cDNA was made using 5'RACE template switching, a step that added a universal primer site and unique molecular identifiers. Priming of cDNA synthesis was performed from both the TCR alpha and TCR beta constant segments. Libraries were amplified in two PCR steps, with sample barcodes and sequencing adapters added in the second step. Sequencing of the libraries was done on either Illumina HiSeq 2500 (2x100 bp) or NovaSeq (2x150 bp). The authors processed their data as follows. Demultiplexing of reads and collapsing into UMI consensus sequences were performed with MIGEC, and V(D)J alignment was carried out with MiXCR. Vaccine-responding clonotypes were identified with edgeR using replicate PBMC samples, with FDR below 0.01 and a log2 fold change above 5 up to day 15 being required. Each bulk clonotype was labeled CD4 or CD8 based on which sequenced repertoire, CD4 or CD8, contained the clonotype at higher abundance. TCRdb handled the public reads itself, with Q25 trimming in fastp and clone calling in MiXCR, and kept productive beta chains. Every CDR3 protein is listed once, alongside the most common genes and DNA of its rows. For this entry, the V and J calls and clone size follow TCRdb and not the study's own pipeline. A total of under 300,000 distinct CDR3 sequences appear in this sample, less than 9% of them only once. Together, the top ten hold about 0.9% of the sample.

The CDR3 numbers 13 residues from cysteine through phenylalanine. The read is trimmed to its CDR3 DNA, 39 bases read in frame from base 1. The junction carries 12 bases between V and J, which are trimmed by 8 bases and 2 bases respectively. Turning to this clonotype: Its recognized antigen is unknown. Base qualities are not provided; no much larger clone lies one nucleotide away.

The chain links TRBV12-3 or TRBV12-4 with TRBJ2-5, with a weak D call of TRBD1 (6 bases match). The source material was CD4+ T cells sorted from PBMCs, sampled 15 days after the yellow fever booster vaccination. The receptor's source is a man in his thirties or forties who received the YFV17D yellow fever vaccine. The nucleotide sequence is given as TGTGCCAGCGCTCAGGGGTCACAAGAGACCCAGTACTTC. This yields the protein CASAQGSQETQYF.